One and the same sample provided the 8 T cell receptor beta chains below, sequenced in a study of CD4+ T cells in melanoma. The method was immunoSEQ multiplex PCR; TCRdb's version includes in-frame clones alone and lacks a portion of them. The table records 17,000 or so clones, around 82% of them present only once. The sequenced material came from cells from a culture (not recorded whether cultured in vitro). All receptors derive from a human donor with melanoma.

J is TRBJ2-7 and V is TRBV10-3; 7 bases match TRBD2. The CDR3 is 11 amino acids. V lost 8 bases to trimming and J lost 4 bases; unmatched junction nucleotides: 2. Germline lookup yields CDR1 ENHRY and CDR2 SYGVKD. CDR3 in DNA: TGTGCCATCGGGGGGGGTTACGAGCAGTACTTC. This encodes CAIGGGYEQYF.

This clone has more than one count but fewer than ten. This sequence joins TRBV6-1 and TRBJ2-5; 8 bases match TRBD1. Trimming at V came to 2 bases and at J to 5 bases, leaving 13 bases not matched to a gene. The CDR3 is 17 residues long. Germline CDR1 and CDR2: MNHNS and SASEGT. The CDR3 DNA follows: TGTGCCAGCAGTGAATTGTTCGGACAGGGAAGTCGGGAGACCCAGTACTTC. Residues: CASSELFGQGSRETQYF.

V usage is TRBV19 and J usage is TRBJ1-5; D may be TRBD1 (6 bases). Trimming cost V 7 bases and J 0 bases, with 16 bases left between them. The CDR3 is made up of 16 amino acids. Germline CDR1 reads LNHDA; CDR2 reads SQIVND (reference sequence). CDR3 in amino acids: CASNPRHRDSNQPQHF. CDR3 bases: TGTGCCAGTAACCCGAGGCACAGGGATAGCAATCAGCCCCAGCATTTT.

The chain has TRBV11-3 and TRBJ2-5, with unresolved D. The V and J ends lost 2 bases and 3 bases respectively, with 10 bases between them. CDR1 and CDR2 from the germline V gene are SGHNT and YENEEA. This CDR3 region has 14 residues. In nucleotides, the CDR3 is TGTGCCAGCAGCTTAACAACGAATAAAGAGACCCAGTACTTC. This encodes CASSLTTNKETQYF.

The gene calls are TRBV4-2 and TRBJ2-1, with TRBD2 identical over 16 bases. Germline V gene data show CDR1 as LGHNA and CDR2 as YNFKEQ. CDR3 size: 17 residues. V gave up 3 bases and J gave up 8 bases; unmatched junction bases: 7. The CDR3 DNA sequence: TGTGCCAGCAGCCAGAATCCGGGACTAGCGGGGGGGTATGAGCAGTTCTTC. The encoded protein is CASSQNPGLAGGYEQFF.

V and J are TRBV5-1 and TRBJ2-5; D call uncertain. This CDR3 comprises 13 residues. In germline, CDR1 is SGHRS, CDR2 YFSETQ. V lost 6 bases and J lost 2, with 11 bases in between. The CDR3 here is CASMGDLQETQYF. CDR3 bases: TGCGCCAGCATGGGCGATCTTCAAGAGACCCAGTACTTC.

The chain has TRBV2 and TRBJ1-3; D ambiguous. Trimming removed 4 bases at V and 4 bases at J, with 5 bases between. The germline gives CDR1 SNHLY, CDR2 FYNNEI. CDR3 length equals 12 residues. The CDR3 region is CASSGSGNTIYF. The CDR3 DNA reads TGTGCCAGCAGTGGATCGGGAAACACCATATATTTT.

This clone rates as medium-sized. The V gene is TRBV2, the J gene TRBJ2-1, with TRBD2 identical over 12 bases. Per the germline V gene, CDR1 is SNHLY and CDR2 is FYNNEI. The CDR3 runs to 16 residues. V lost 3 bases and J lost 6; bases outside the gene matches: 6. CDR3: CASSDEGTSGRNEQFF. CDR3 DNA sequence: TGTGCCAGCAGTGACGAAGGGACTAGCGGGCGCAATGAGCAGTTCTTC. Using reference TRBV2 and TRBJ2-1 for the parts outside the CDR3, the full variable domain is EPEVTQTPSHQVTQMGQEVILRCVPISNHLYFYWYRQILGQKVEFLVSFYNNEISEKSEIFDDQFSVERPDGSNFTLKIRSTKLEDSAMYFCASSDEGTSGRNEQFFGPGTRLTVL.